A selection of T cell receptor beta chains follows, all from one sample in a study of shared clonotypes between healthy human individuals. Generated by immunoSEQ multiplex PCR, the TCRdb table keeps only in-frame clones and is missing some. The table shows under 2.5 million clones, with roughly 90% occurring only once. Sequencing input: naive CD4+ T cells from PBMCs. Receptor source: a young man in good health. Some clones in this sample may be carry-over from other donors' samples. Both conserved end residues are trimmed from each CDR3. D genes are given only for firm matches.

cdr3_aa,j_call,d_call,v_call
SVEETDSGGNEQF,TRBJ2-1,NA,TRBV29-1
ASGQTQGGYT,TRBJ1-2,NA,TRBV5-4
ASSTGPGSGTEAF,TRBJ1-1,NA,TRBV5-1
ASSYSNEQF,TRBJ2-1,NA,TRBV5-1
AWSVGRGAWEQY,TRBJ2-5,NA,TRBV30
ASSVLIAGGPNEQY,TRBJ2-7,TRBD2,TRBV11-2
ASSPRTGVYNEQF,TRBJ2-1,TRBD1,TRBV28
ASSGTLADAGF,TRBJ2-1,TRBD2,TRBV4-3
ASSAGLAFLDEQF,TRBJ2-1,TRBD2,TRBV5-4
ASSYGQLSYNEQF,TRBJ2-1,NA,TRBV6-5
ASSLATQDEKLF,TRBJ1-4,NA,TRBV5-8
ASSQDIAYSSYEQY,TRBJ2-7,NA,TRBV4-1
ASSLGQTTNEKLF,TRBJ1-4,NA,TRBV27
ASSFGIAETQY,TRBJ2-5,NA,TRBV7-2
AWSVIRGSTDTQY,TRBJ2-3,NA,TRBV30
ASSQGRTTTDTQY,TRBJ2-3,NA,TRBV4-1
ASSDGQHYNEQF,TRBJ2-1,NA,TRBV25-1
ASSTGGEQY,TRBJ2-7,TRBD1,TRBV6-5
ASSFSLAGAKFSYEQY,TRBJ2-7,TRBD2,TRBV28
ASSVGGGPGTDTQY,TRBJ2-3,NA,TRBV9
ASIQRPPAGGQDEQY,TRBJ2-7,TRBD2,TRBV27
ASSLSRGDFYGYT,TRBJ1-2,NA,TRBV27
AWSRGGDTQY,TRBJ2-3,NA,TRBV30
ASLGQTEAF,TRBJ1-1,TRBD1,TRBV18
ASSRRGTEAF,TRBJ1-1,NA,TRBV7-9
ASSQDLGGARNYGYT,TRBJ1-2,NA,TRBV4-3
ASSKRGGEKLF,TRBJ1-4,NA,TRBV27
ASSIVSGTYGYT,TRBJ1-2,NA,TRBV19
ASSPNSGYEQY,TRBJ2-7,NA,TRBV11-2
ASSYSGQPEAF,TRBJ1-1,NA,TRBV6-5
ASSLGGGETQY,TRBJ2-5,NA,TRBV5-1
ASSNGQGGIYGYT,TRBJ1-2,TRBD1,TRBV19
ASSIAGTGATGELF,TRBJ2-2,TRBD1,TRBV7-3
ASSLAGTGAGNEQF,TRBJ2-1,TRBD1,TRBV5-1
ASSLKSYRTTDTQY,TRBJ2-3,NA,TRBV7-2
ASSLTSGNYEQY,TRBJ2-7,TRBD2,TRBV5-1
ASSWKDRDGYT,TRBJ1-2,TRBD1,TRBV7-9
ASSLVQGSPYEQY,TRBJ2-7,NA,TRBV7-2
AWKGGAGYT,TRBJ1-2,NA,TRBV30
ASSPSGEEQY,TRBJ2-7,NA,TRBV18
ASSLIPTSAQETQY,TRBJ2-5,NA,TRBV7-9
AWSANSYEQY,NA,NA,TRBV30
ASSLEGTSGRAGLSGANVLT,TRBJ2-6,TRBD2,TRBV28
ASSLLTSEDTQY,TRBJ2-3,TRBD2,TRBV2
ASATGTTLYGYT,TRBJ1-2,NA,TRBV5-4
AWKRQNTEAF,TRBJ1-1,NA,TRBV30
ASSSRERDYNEQF,TRBJ2-1,NA,TRBV28
ASSRGLAGHNEQF,TRBJ2-1,TRBD2,TRBV6-5
ASSEQGSSGNTIY,TRBJ1-3,NA,TRBV10-2
ASSQSRSEQF,TRBJ2-1,NA,TRBV4-1
AWSVRQGGYSDTQY,TRBJ2-3,NA,TRBV30
ASSGGPSGGSYNEQF,TRBJ2-1,TRBD2,TRBV7-2
ASSVVGTEAF,TRBJ1-1,NA,TRBV6-1
ASSLVERGPGELF,TRBJ2-2,TRBD2,TRBV5-1